This record covers a single TCR beta chain. This sample was included in a study of blood T cell repertoires in COVID-19. V dropped 5 bases and J dropped 4; count of bases not matched to a gene: 8. The CDR3 length is 15 residues. Germline V gene lookup returns CDR1 SEHNR and CDR2 FQNEAQ (reference sequence). Sequencing was performed with immunoSEQ multiplex PCR; in TCRdb, only in-frame clones are kept and a portion is missing. The sample contains roughly 260,000 clones, 85% to 90% of which appear only once. The chain has TRBV7-9 and TRBJ2-5; 9 bases map to TRBD2. This receptor was identified in a woman in her 40s with acute or convalescent COVID-19. The sample consisted of peripheral blood. The CDR3 here is CASSTNSGGSETQYF. The CDR3 region has the DNA TGTGCCAGCAGCACGAACAGCGGGGGGTCAGAGACCCAGTACTTC.